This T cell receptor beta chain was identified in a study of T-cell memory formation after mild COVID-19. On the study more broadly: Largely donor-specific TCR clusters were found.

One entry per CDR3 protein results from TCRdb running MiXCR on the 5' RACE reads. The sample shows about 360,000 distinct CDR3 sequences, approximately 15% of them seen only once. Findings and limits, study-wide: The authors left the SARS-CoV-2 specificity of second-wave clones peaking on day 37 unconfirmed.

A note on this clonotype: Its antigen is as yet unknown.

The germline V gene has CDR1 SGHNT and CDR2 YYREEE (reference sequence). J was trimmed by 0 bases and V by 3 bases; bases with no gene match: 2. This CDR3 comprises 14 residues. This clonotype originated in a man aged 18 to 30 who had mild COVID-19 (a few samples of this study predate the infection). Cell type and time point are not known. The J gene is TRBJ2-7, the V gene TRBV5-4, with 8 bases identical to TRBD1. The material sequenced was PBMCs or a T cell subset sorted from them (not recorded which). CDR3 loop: CASSWGTGSYEQYF. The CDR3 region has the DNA TGTGCCAGCAGCTGGGGGACAGGCTCCTACGAGCAGTACTTC.